The rows below give T cell receptor beta chains drawn from one sample of a study of blood T cell repertoires in COVID-19. TCRdb's table, derived via immunoSEQ multiplex PCR, lists solely in-frame clones and lacks some. The table records some 260,000 clones, roughly 87% of them present only once. The sample consisted of PBMCs or T cells enriched from blood (not recorded which). The receptors shown here come from a woman aged 25-40 years with acute COVID-19. Both conserved end residues are trimmed from each CDR3. D genes are given only for firm matches.

TRBV2 13 TRBD1 ASRGGTGGAETQY
TRBV28 15 NA ASSLWLRGTATYEQY
TRBV15 14 NA ATSSSNGGAYNEQF
TRBV25-1 12 NA ASSVSSGANVLT
TRBV7-3 13 TRBD2 ASSLSGRSADEQF
TRBV18 12 NA ASKNDRAKNIQY
TRBV6-5 13 TRBD2 ASSLGLAGADEQF
TRBV30 13 TRBD1 AWDLGQATNEKLF
TRBV5-1 12 NA ASSFRRARNEQF
TRBV4-1 15 NA ASSQDEGRRGNTEAF
TRBV5-6 17 NA ASSLYPISSSSYNSPLH
TRBV5-1 16 TRBD1 ASRRTGQGAAANEKLF
TRBV28 9 TRBD1 ASSLRGQTF
TRBV15 12 TRBD1 ATIRDRDFNEQF
TRBV6-5 13 NA ASSSRTDNNSPLH
TRBV9 13 TRBD2 ASSVLAGGTYEQY
TRBV29-1 13 NA SVVVTTRSTDTQY
TRBV19 14 NA ASSIGAGPVGTEAF
TRBV9 11 NA ASSAPGGSPLH
TRBV5-1 10 NA ASSLIGDEQF
TRBV5-6 14 NA ASSLLEQGFYREQY
TRBV15 12 NA ATSRDRGTYEQY
TRBV7-9 15 TRBD1 ASSLAGQGDVKTGYT
TRBV30 11 NA AWRGGGRYEQY
TRBV5-4 14 TRBD1 ASSLGQGGLQETQY
TRBV9 10 TRBD2 ASSAGGGECF
TRBV11-2 12 NA ASSTSGVVYEQY
TRBV24-1 15 TRBD2 ATSDPKPGRDTDTQY
TRBV9 12 NA ASSVSVGYNEQF
TRBV19 13 NA ASSTGQGTGQPQH
TRBV7-6 15 NA ASSLARTVLERSPLH
TRBV28 9 NA ASTPGGELF
TRBV5-4 14 TRBD2 ASSLGASGSPDTQY
TRBV2 11 TRBD2 ASRTSGGDTQY
TRBV7-2 12 NA ASSFGGAGNTIY
TRBV4-3 11 NA ASSHGPSYEQY
TRBV11-2 15 TRBD2 ASSLEFLRRGSYEQY
TRBV19 11 NA ASTRGANYGYT
TRBV19 11 TRBD2 ASISREVGEQF
TRBV4-1 13 NA ASSQDRRSNSPLH
TRBV20-1 13 NA SASAGGVAKNIQY
TRBV2 10 NA ASRGRGYEQY
TRBV2 13 NA ATTSQGMANEKLF
TRBV7-3 15 NA ASSLGLGAGSTDTQY
TRBV28 11 NA ASSFPHHSEQY
TRBV7-8 13 NA ASSLLTERNQPQH
TRBV7-3 15 TRBD2 ASSLMETSGRAGELF
TRBV5-8 13 TRBD2 ASRLAGGPTDTQY
TRBV18 13 NA ASSPIDSMNTEAF
TRBV30 10 NA AWSAGNQPQH
TRBV6-1 11 NA ASSEASFDEQF
TRBV30 9 NA AWTRDTEAF
TRBV19 12 TRBD1 ASRADRYYQPQH
TRBV19 13 TRBD1 ASSPTGGRNQPQH
TRBV7-3 14 TRBD2 ASSLRAGGYSGELF
TRBV2 13 TRBD2 ASWYPSGIGEGQY